These T cell receptor beta chains were read from a single sample in a study of shared clonotypes between healthy human individuals. Measured with immunoSEQ multiplex PCR; TCRdb has only the in-frame clones, and not every one. The data contain about 1.9 million clones, approximately 92% of them singletons. Sequencing used naive CD8+ T cells from PBMCs. Receptors originate from a man aged 18 to 29 in good health. Some clones in this sample may be carry-over from other donors' samples. Each CDR3 is given with its conserved first and last residue. A D gene is named only where the DNA matches it firmly. Only part of the rows carry a size: once, few, many, or a class if the clone is expanded.

d_call: .; v_call: TRBV27; clone_size: .; j_call: TRBJ2-1; cdr3_nt: TGTGCCAGCGGGCCGGACATTTACAATGAGCAGTTCTTC; cdr3_aa: CASGPDIYNEQFF
d_call: .; v_call: TRBV28; clone_size: .; j_call: TRBJ2-5; cdr3_nt: TGTGCCAGCAACCTACGCCGGGCCGAAGAGACCCAGTACTTC; cdr3_aa: CASNLRRAEETQYF
d_call: .; v_call: TRBV6-1; clone_size: .; j_call: TRBJ2-3; cdr3_nt: TGTGCCAGCAGTGAACCGCCCGCTCCTAGCACAGATACGCAGTATTTT; cdr3_aa: CASSEPPAPSTDTQYF
d_call: TRBD1; v_call: TRBV4-1; clone_size: .; j_call: TRBJ1-1; cdr3_nt: TGCGCCAGCAGCCAGGGGGACAGTGGGACTGAAGCTTTCTTT; cdr3_aa: CASSQGDSGTEAFF
d_call: TRBD2; v_call: TRBV7-9; clone_size: once; j_call: TRBJ2-5; cdr3_nt: TGTGCCAGCAGCAGACATAGCGGGAGGCAAGAGACCCAGTACTTC; cdr3_aa: CASSRHSGRQETQYF
d_call: .; v_call: TRBV19; clone_size: .; j_call: TRBJ2-1; cdr3_nt: TGTGCCAGTAGTACACACAGGGCGGGAGTTGCCTACAATGAGCAGTTCTTC; cdr3_aa: CASSTHRAGVAYNEQFF
d_call: .; v_call: TRBV9; clone_size: once; j_call: TRBJ2-7; cdr3_nt: TGTGCCAGCAGCGTAGAGGATAGCTCCTCCTACGAGCAGTACTTC; cdr3_aa: CASSVEDSSSYEQYF
d_call: TRBD2; v_call: TRBV29-1; clone_size: .; j_call: TRBJ2-1; cdr3_nt: TGCAGCGTTGCCCCGGGGGGGGCAAATGAGCAGTTCTTC; cdr3_aa: CSVAPGGANEQFF
d_call: TRBD2; v_call: TRBV6-1; clone_size: .; j_call: TRBJ2-7; cdr3_nt: TGTGCCAGCAGTGAACCTGTTGGCGGGAGCTCCTACGAGCAGTACTTC; cdr3_aa: CASSEPVGGSSYEQYF
d_call: .; v_call: TRBV28; clone_size: .; j_call: TRBJ1-4; cdr3_nt: TGTGCCAGCAGTTTGGGGGGTGGGGGCTCCAATGAAAAACTGTTTTTT; cdr3_aa: CASSLGGGGSNEKLFF
d_call: .; v_call: TRBV19; clone_size: .; j_call: TRBJ2-1; cdr3_nt: TGTGCCAGCTCATACGGGGGCTACAATGAGCAGTTCTTC; cdr3_aa: CASSYGGYNEQFF
d_call: TRBD1; v_call: TRBV6-1; clone_size: .; j_call: TRBJ1-1; cdr3_nt: TGTGCCAGCAGGGGGACAGGGCTGACTGAAGCTTTCTTT; cdr3_aa: CASRGTGLTEAFF
d_call: TRBD2; v_call: TRBV7-9; clone_size: .; j_call: TRBJ2-3; cdr3_nt: TGTGCCAGCAGCTTAACGGGACTAGCGAAAAGCACAGATACGCAGTATTTT; cdr3_aa: CASSLTGLAKSTDTQYF
d_call: TRBD1; v_call: TRBV27; clone_size: .; j_call: TRBJ1-2; cdr3_nt: TGTGCCAGCAGTCAAAGACAGGGGTATGGCTACACCTTC; cdr3_aa: CASSQRQGYGYTF
d_call: TRBD1; v_call: TRBV29-1; clone_size: few; j_call: TRBJ1-1; cdr3_nt: TGCAGCGCCCGGGACAGGGGATTTGAAGCTTTCTTT; cdr3_aa: CSARDRGFEAFF
d_call: .; v_call: TRBV11-2; clone_size: .; j_call: TRBJ1-2; cdr3_nt: TGTGCCAGCAGCTTTGTGGCGACCTATGGCTACACCTTC; cdr3_aa: CASSFVATYGYTF
d_call: .; v_call: TRBV28; clone_size: .; j_call: TRBJ2-5; cdr3_nt: TGTGCCAGCAGTCCGGAGCGGCCCCTGGGAAAGCAGTACTTC; cdr3_aa: CASSPERPLGKQYF
d_call: TRBD2; v_call: TRBV29-1; clone_size: .; j_call: TRBJ2-2; cdr3_nt: TGCAGCGGGGGGACTACCACCGGGGAGCTGTTTTTT; cdr3_aa: CSGGTTTGELFF
d_call: .; v_call: TRBV15; clone_size: .; j_call: TRBJ2-2; cdr3_nt: TGTGCCACCAACAGAGAGGCCGGGGAGCTGTTTTTT; cdr3_aa: CATNREAGELFF
d_call: .; v_call: TRBV27; clone_size: .; j_call: TRBJ2-7; cdr3_nt: TGTGCCAGCAGTTTATCGCGGTCCGGGGACGAGCAGTACTTC; cdr3_aa: CASSLSRSGDEQYF
d_call: .; v_call: TRBV9; clone_size: .; j_call: TRBJ1-4; cdr3_nt: TGTGCCAGCAGCCCCTCGACAGGTCTCGAAAAACTGTTTTTT; cdr3_aa: CASSPSTGLEKLFF
d_call: .; v_call: TRBV30; clone_size: .; j_call: TRBJ1-2; cdr3_nt: TGTGCCTGGAGTGCAATTACAGGGAACTATGGCTACACCTTC; cdr3_aa: CAWSAITGNYGYTF
d_call: TRBD1; v_call: TRBV29-1; clone_size: .; j_call: TRBJ1-2; cdr3_nt: TGCAGCGCCGACAGGGCCATCTATGGCTACACCTTC; cdr3_aa: CSADRAIYGYTF
d_call: TRBD2; v_call: TRBV13; clone_size: once; j_call: TRBJ2-1; cdr3_nt: TGTGCCAGCAGCTTAGGACTAGCGGGATCCTACAATGAGCAGTTCTTC; cdr3_aa: CASSLGLAGSYNEQFF
d_call: .; v_call: TRBV13; clone_size: .; j_call: TRBJ2-3; cdr3_nt: TGTGCCAGCAGCCCCATAGGGTTTCACACAGATACGCAGTATTTT; cdr3_aa: CASSPIGFHTDTQYF
d_call: .; v_call: TRBV7-8; clone_size: .; j_call: TRBJ2-7; cdr3_nt: TGTGCCAGCAGCTTCCCCGGGACAAACTCCTACGAGCAGTACTTC; cdr3_aa: CASSFPGTNSYEQYF
d_call: .; v_call: TRBV27; clone_size: .; j_call: TRBJ2-5; cdr3_nt: TGTGCCAGCAACTTTATCGGGGCAGGGGAAGAGACCCAGTACTTC; cdr3_aa: CASNFIGAGEETQYF
d_call: TRBD2; v_call: TRBV6-6; clone_size: .; j_call: TRBJ2-7; cdr3_nt: TGTGCCAGCAGCTTTCAAATAGCGGGAGCCTCCTACGAGCAGTACTTC; cdr3_aa: CASSFQIAGASYEQYF
d_call: .; v_call: TRBV9; clone_size: few; j_call: TRBJ2-1; cdr3_nt: TGTGCCAGCAGCGTAGCAGTGAGCTCCTACAATGAGCAGTTCTTC; cdr3_aa: CASSVAVSSYNEQFF
d_call: .; v_call: TRBV4-2; clone_size: few; j_call: TRBJ1-4; cdr3_nt: TGTGCCAGCAGCCAAGATAGGGAACTGTTTTTT; cdr3_aa: CASSQDRELFF
d_call: .; v_call: TRBV2; clone_size: .; j_call: TRBJ2-7; cdr3_nt: TGTGCCAGCATAGGGCCCAACCCTTACGAGCAGTACTTC; cdr3_aa: CASIGPNPYEQYF
d_call: TRBD2; v_call: TRBV19; clone_size: .; j_call: TRBJ2-7; cdr3_nt: TGTGCCAGTAGCATCAAACGGGAGGGGGGAGAACACAGCTCCTACGAGCAGTACTTC; cdr3_aa: CASSIKREGGEHSSYEQYF
d_call: .; v_call: TRBV28; clone_size: .; j_call: TRBJ1-2; cdr3_nt: TGTGCCAGCAGTCTAGGGTCGGTTTATGGCTACACCTTC; cdr3_aa: CASSLGSVYGYTF
d_call: .; v_call: TRBV11-2; clone_size: .; j_call: TRBJ2-7; cdr3_nt: TGTGCCAGCAGCTTCGCACCTACCTACGAGCAGTACTTC; cdr3_aa: CASSFAPTYEQYF
d_call: .; v_call: TRBV4-1; clone_size: .; j_call: TRBJ2-7; cdr3_nt: TGCGCCAGCAGCCACTCCGTTGGCGGCTACGAGCAGTACTTC; cdr3_aa: CASSHSVGGYEQYF
d_call: TRBD2; v_call: TRBV7-9; clone_size: .; j_call: TRBJ2-1; cdr3_nt: TGTGCCAGCAGCCCCGGGACTAGCGGGACTAGCTCCTACAATGAGCAGTTCTTC; cdr3_aa: CASSPGTSGTSSYNEQFF
d_call: TRBD1; v_call: TRBV6-6; clone_size: .; j_call: TRBJ1-1; cdr3_nt: TGTGCCAGCAGTTACTCGGCAGGGGGCACTGAAGCTTTCTTT; cdr3_aa: CASSYSAGGTEAFF
d_call: .; v_call: TRBV7-9; clone_size: .; j_call: TRBJ1-2; cdr3_nt: TGTGCCAGCAGCCCCCCGGGGTTGTCTAACTATGGCTACACCTTC; cdr3_aa: CASSPPGLSNYGYTF
d_call: .; v_call: TRBV6-1; clone_size: once; j_call: TRBJ2-7; cdr3_nt: TGTGCCACCCCAGGGTTTTACGAGCAGTACTTC; cdr3_aa: CATPGFYEQYF
d_call: .; v_call: TRBV4-1; clone_size: .; j_call: TRBJ1-1; cdr3_nt: TGCGCCAGCAGCCACAGGGAACTGAACACTGAAGCTTTCTTT; cdr3_aa: CASSHRELNTEAFF
d_call: .; v_call: TRBV25-1; clone_size: .; j_call: TRBJ1-2; cdr3_nt: TGTGCCAGCAGTGAAGGGACAAACTATGGCTACACCTTC; cdr3_aa: CASSEGTNYGYTF
d_call: .; v_call: TRBV5-1; clone_size: .; j_call: TRBJ2-5; cdr3_nt: TGCGCCAGCAGCTTGGGGACAGCCGTCCAAGAGACCCAGTACTTC; cdr3_aa: CASSLGTAVQETQYF